These T cell receptor beta chains were read from a single sample in a study of regulatory T cells in long-lasting Graves disease. Each CDR3 protein is one row after TCRdb ran MiXCR on the multiplex PCR reads. The table has hundreds of thousands of distinct CDR3 sequences, approximately 12% seen once. These same records also appear under a second study, on T cells in Graves' hyperthyroidism and ophthalmopathy.

This material consisted of peripheral blood mononuclear cells (PBMCs), taken at new diagnosis, from a patient treated with antithyroid drugs. Every receptor here comes from a young man with Graves disease. Both conserved end residues are trimmed from each CDR3. A row's size may be missing; if present it is once, few, many or a size class.

V gene: TRBV19; J gene: TRBJ2-3; clone size: few; CDR3 protein: ASSQLAGGGDTRY
V gene: TRBV11-2; J gene: TRBJ2-5; clone size: many; CDR3 protein: ASHRGESGVAETQY
V gene: TRBV6-2/TRBV6-3; J gene: TRBJ1-5; clone size: NA; CDR3 protein: ASSNSIQPQH
V gene: TRBV6-2/TRBV6-3; J gene: TRBJ1-2; clone size: many; CDR3 protein: ASRSLRGQLYGYT
V gene: TRBV24-1; J gene: TRBJ2-7; clone size: few; CDR3 protein: ATSDLQSREQY
V gene: TRBV2; J gene: TRBJ2-3; clone size: many; CDR3 protein: ASKGMRGTDTQY
V gene: TRBV5-1; J gene: TRBJ2-5; clone size: NA; CDR3 protein: ASSRLSQETQY
V gene: TRBV2; J gene: TRBJ2-6; clone size: few; CDR3 protein: ASSLRTGGLPGANVLT
V gene: TRBV7-9; J gene: TRBJ1-1; clone size: many; CDR3 protein: ASSLYPPGTEAF
V gene: TRBV12-3/TRBV12-4; J gene: TRBJ1-2; clone size: many; CDR3 protein: ASISPGQNYGYT
V gene: TRBV20-1; J gene: TRBJ1-6; clone size: few; CDR3 protein: SARRRTGGNNSPLH
V gene: TRBV5-5; J gene: TRBJ2-2; clone size: NA; CDR3 protein: ASSLGGWNLPGTGELF
V gene: TRBV5-6; J gene: TRBJ2-7; clone size: few; CDR3 protein: ASSFAGVQFEQY
V gene: TRBV2; J gene: TRBJ2-3; clone size: NA; CDR3 protein: ASASGADTQY
V gene: TRBV29-1; J gene: TRBJ1-2; clone size: NA; CDR3 protein: SVRTGARYGYT
V gene: TRBV3-1; J gene: TRBJ2-4; clone size: few; CDR3 protein: ASSPPFGPRKNIQY
V gene: TRBV7-3; J gene: TRBJ1-5; clone size: NA; CDR3 protein: ASSLIRPGGNQPQH
V gene: TRBV10-3; J gene: TRBJ2-7; clone size: many; CDR3 protein: ASAGSSSEGQY
V gene: TRBV4-1; J gene: TRBJ2-7; clone size: NA; CDR3 protein: ASSQRVSGSLSYEQY
V gene: TRBV6-1; J gene: TRBJ2-3; clone size: many; CDR3 protein: ASSPRVRDEVSDTQY
V gene: TRBV11-2; J gene: TRBJ2-1; clone size: many; CDR3 protein: ASSSGLAGGVEQF
V gene: TRBV4-2; J gene: TRBJ2-1; clone size: NA; CDR3 protein: ASRPWGNYNEQF